This T cell receptor beta chain appears in the sequencing data of a study of cytomegalovirus exposure and HLA in healthy donors. Despite likely unrecorded immune exposures, the donors were nominally healthy at the time of sampling. The PCR made use of 60 Vbeta and 13 Jbeta primers. As processed by the authors: Later, an analysis found around 77 million unique TCR beta chains, and about 9.9 million of these were shared. Profiling relied on immunoSEQ multiplex PCR, and the TCRdb table lists in-frame clones only, not all of them. D and trimming were read from the DNA, whereas the V and J calls and clone size are those reported in that table. The sample contains approximately 170,000 clones, 60% to 80% of which appear only once. On this clone itself: The antigen remains undetermined. Germline and junction disagree at one end, which may indicate a read error.

Looked up from germline, CDR1 is SSHAT and CDR2 is FNYEAQ (reference sequence). The CDR3 contains 15 residues. Findings and limits, study-wide: It emerged from a later analysis that several of the most significant clusters appeared to be linked to common viral pathogens.

This sequence originates from a woman younger than 35 in good health and CMV-seronegative. The sequencing input was PBMCs. The chain carries TRBV7-7 and TRBJ2-2, with 9 bases that match TRBD2. The CDR3 spells CASSHLAGQTGELFF. CDR3 in DNA: TGTGCTAGCAGTCACCTAGCGGGGCAAACCGGGGAGCTGTTTTTT.